Listed here are 28 T cell receptor beta chains from one sample, sequenced in a study of memory CD4+ T cells and cytomegalovirus serostatus. Here immunoSEQ multiplex PCR was the method, and the copy in TCRdb shows in-frame clones only, minus some. The sample has around 50,000 clones; just under 80% are singletons. Single viable CD3+CD4+CD8-CD45RO+ cells were sorted as the memory CD4+ T cells. Sequencing was carried out using memory CD4+ T cells from blood. Receptor source: an adult in good health and CMV-seronegative.

Comment on this clone: This specimen includes other DNA sequences encoding the same CDR3. The V gene is TRBV18, the J gene TRBJ1-2; 7 bases line up with TRBD1. The V gene's germline CDR1 is KGHSH and CDR2 LQKENI. Unmatched junction bases numbered 3, after V lost 6 bases and J lost 2 bases. The CDR3 loop spans 13 amino acids. CDR3 residues: CASSPTGNYGYTF. The CDR3 region has the DNA TGTGCCAGCTCGCCGACAGGGAACTATGGCTACACCTTC.

The J gene is TRBJ2-1, the V gene TRBV7-9; TRBD2 agrees at 9 bases. Germline V gene lookup returns CDR1 SEHNR and CDR2 FQNEAQ (reference sequence). With 3 bases clipped from V and 7 bases from J, the junction kept 7 bases outside the gene matches. This CDR3 is 15 amino acids long. The CDR3 region is CASSFDSGSLNEQFF. The DNA for the CDR3 is TGTGCCAGCAGCTTCGATAGCGGGAGTTTAAATGAGCAGTTCTTC.

The CDR3 DNA sequence: TGTGCCAGCAGTAGGGGGGGCCAGGAAAAACTGTTTTTT. Translated: CASSRGGQEKLFF. The chain has TRBV28 and TRBJ1-4; D is possibly TRBD1 (6 bases). The V gene lost 5 bases and the J gene lost 8 bases, with 12 bases spanning the gap. The CDR3 is made up of 13 amino acids. Germline CDR1 and CDR2: MDHEN and SYDVKM.

The J gene is TRBJ2-3, the V gene TRBV11-3, with D maybe TRBD1 (5 bases). Trimming left V 4 bases short and J 6 bases short, with 11 bases between. The germline gives CDR1 SGHNT, CDR2 YENEEA. The CDR3 runs 13 residues. As DNA, the CDR3 is TGTGCCAGCAGCTCCGGACACTCCGATACGCAGTATTTT. Its protein product is CASSSGHSDTQYF. The complete variable domain, with remaining parts taken from reference TRBV11-3 and TRBJ2-3, reads EAGVVQSPRYKIIEKKQPVAFWCNPISGHNTLYWYLQNLGQGPELLIRYENEEAVDDSQLPKDRFSAERLKGVDSTLKIQPAELGDSAVYLCASSSGHSDTQYFGPGTRLTVL.

The sample holds one count of this clone. V usage is TRBV5-1 and J usage is TRBJ2-7; weak D call: TRBD2 (5 bases). CDR1 SGHRS and CDR2 YFSETQ come from the germline V gene. Trimming stripped 0 bases from V and 6 bases from J, with 7 bases between. This CDR3 contains 12 residues. In nucleotides, the CDR3 is TGCGCCAGCAGCTTGGGCGGACTCGAGCAGTACTTC. It yields the protein CASSLGGLEQYF.

This sequence joins TRBV2 and TRBJ2-1; unclear D gene. Trimming removed 7 bases from V and 7 bases from J, with 8 bases in between. From germline, CDR1 is SNHLY and CDR2 FYNNEI. The CDR3 totals 11 residues. DNA of the CDR3: TGTGCCAGCACTTATATAAATGAGCAGTTCTTC. This translates into CASTYINEQFF.

The V and J genes are TRBV2 and TRBJ2-2, with TRBD2 identical over 9 bases. The trim removed 5 bases at V and 8 bases at J, leaving 12 bases unmatched. The CDR3 is 16 amino acids. Germline V CDR1 and CDR2: SNHLY, FYNNEI. CDR3 residues: CASSPPPRGRAGELFF. The CDR3 DNA sequence: TGTGCCAGCAGTCCGCCGCCTCGCGGGAGGGCGGGGGAGCTGTTTTTT. The variable domain in full, with the rest retrieved from reference TRBV2 and TRBJ2-2, is EPEVTQTPSHQVTQMGQEVILRCVPISNHLYFYWYRQILGQKVEFLVSFYNNEISEKSEIFDDQFSVERPDGSNFTLKIRSTKLEDSAMYFCASSPPPRGRAGELFFGEGSRLTVL.

V and J are TRBV7-9 and TRBJ1-4; TRBD1 is a possible D gene (5 bases). Germline V gene data show CDR1 as SEHNR and CDR2 as FQNEAQ (reference sequence). The germline V and J ends were trimmed by 4 bases and 3 bases, with 9 bases remaining between them. CDR3 length equals 14 residues. The CDR3 sequence: CASSSTAPNEKLFF. CDR3 DNA: TGTGCCAGCAGCTCGACAGCCCCTAATGAAAAACTGTTTTTT.

The chain links TRBV19 to TRBJ2-6; D possibly corresponds to TRBD1 (6 bases). This CDR3 region has 15 residues. Germline CDR1 is LNHDA and CDR2 is SQIVND (reference sequence). Trimming removed 8 bases from V and 0 bases from J, with 11 bases in between. CDR3 DNA: TGTGCCAGTGGCGAACAGGGCTCTGGGGCCAACGTCCTGACTTTC. Translation gives CASGEQGSGANVLTF. Full variable domain (rest looked up from reference TRBV19 and TRBJ2-6): DGGITQSPKYLFRKEGQNVTLSCEQNLNHDAMYWYRQDPGQGLRLIYYSQIVNDFQKGDIAEGYSVSREKKESFPLTVTSAQKNPTAFYLCASGEQGSGANVLTFGAGSRLTVL.

This chain joins TRBV11-2 and TRBJ2-3; 8 positions match TRBD1. From germline, CDR1 is SGHAT and CDR2 FQNNGV. This CDR3 comprises 16 residues. J gave up 1 base and V 1 base, and 4 bases lay outside the gene matches. CDR3 bases: TGTGCCAGCAGCTTAGGAGGGGGACAGGGCACAGATACGCAGTATTTT. Translated, it gives CASSLGGGQGTDTQYF.

V and J are TRBV18 and TRBJ2-5, with D possibly matching TRBD2 (5 bases). This CDR3 spans 14 amino acids. Germline V CDR1 and CDR2: KGHSH, LQKENI. Trimming shortened V by 3 bases and J by 3 bases, and 11 bases separated the two germline ends. The CDR3 loop reads CASSPSGFKETQYF. CDR3 in DNA: TGTGCCAGCTCACCGAGCGGATTCAAAGAGACCCAGTACTTC.

V is TRBV28 and J is TRBJ1-2; 10 bases agree with TRBD1. The CDR3 runs to 17 residues. The trim removed 3 bases at V and 4 bases at J, leaving 11 bases unmatched. Germline V lookup: CDR1 MDHEN, CDR2 SYDVKM. The DNA for the CDR3 is TGTGCCAGCAGTTTTGGGTACCGGGACAGGGGACCCTATGGCTACACCTTC. It yields the protein CASSFGYRDRGPYGYTF.

V usage is TRBV30 and J usage is TRBJ2-3; tentative D call: TRBD1 (5 bases). CDR1 and CDR2 (germline): GTSNPN, SVGIG (reference sequence). With 2 bases removed from V and 0 bases from J, the gap between germline ends came to 12 bases. The CDR3 totals 15 residues. The CDR3 loop is CAWSPTDSSTDTQYF. CDR3 nucleotides: TGTGCCTGGAGTCCGACAGATTCTAGCACAGATACGCAGTATTTT.

J is TRBJ1-2 and V is TRBV6-5; D unresolved. Germline V gene lookup returns CDR1 MNHEY and CDR2 SVGAGI. V shed 0 bases and J shed 5 bases, with 16 bases lying between them. The CDR3 contains 16 residues. The CDR3 bases are TGTGCCAGCAGTTACTCTAGGCCGAGTTTCGGGTATGGCTACACCTTC. It is translated as CASSYSRPSFGYGYTF.

This clone has just a few counts. This rearrangement joins TRBV28 to TRBJ2-1; D might be TRBD2 (5 bases). Between the trimmed V and J ends, which lost 6 bases and 0 bases, there was a span of 12 bases. Germline CDR1 is MDHEN and CDR2 is SYDVKM. CDR3 length: 15 amino acids. This CDR3 reads CASRELGSSYNEQFF. Here the CDR3 DNA reads TGTGCCAGCAGGGAGTTGGGGAGCTCCTACAATGAGCAGTTCTTC.

This rearrangement joins TRBV18 to TRBJ2-7; no reliable D call. Germline V CDR1 and CDR2: KGHSH, LQKENI. Between the trimmed V and J ends, which lost 3 bases and 5 bases, there was a span of 8 bases. This CDR3 is 12 amino acids long. DNA for the CDR3: TGTGCCAGCTCACCGAAGGAGAACGAGCAGTACTTC. This codes for CASSPKENEQYF.

The chain carries TRBV11-3 and TRBJ2-2; a possible D gene is TRBD1 (6 bases). The CDR3 is made up of 16 amino acids. The germline gives CDR1 SGHNT, CDR2 YENEEA. The ends were cut back, 3 bases at V and 2 bases at J, with 13 bases in the middle. DNA of the CDR3: TGTGCCAGCAGCTTTATCCAGGGGACCAACACCGGGGAGCTGTTTTTT. It specifies CASSFIQGTNTGELFF.

The rearrangement joins TRBV7-3 to TRBJ2-6; 9 bases line up with TRBD1. The V segment lost 2 bases and the J segment 3 bases; nucleotides outside the gene matches: 5. Germline lookup yields CDR1 SGHTA and CDR2 FQGTGA. The CDR3 is made up of 17 amino acids. The CDR3 here is CASSLPTGGGGANVLTF. The CDR3 bases are TGTGCCAGCAGCTTACCCACAGGGGGCGGTGGGGCCAACGTCCTGACTTTC.

A remark on this clone: The same CDR3 arises from other DNA sequences in this sample as well. The V and J genes are TRBV9 and TRBJ2-5, with D unclear. V dropped 0 bases and J dropped 4 bases, with 7 bases sitting between them. CDR1 SGDLS and CDR2 YYNGEE come from the germline V gene. The CDR3 is 13 residues long. The CDR3 region has the DNA TGTGCCAGCAGCGTAGGGTTAGGAGAGACCCAGTACTTC. Translated, it gives CASSVGLGETQYF. The full variable domain, completed using reference TRBV9 and TRBJ2-5, is DSGVTQTPKHLITATGQRVTLRCSPRSGDLSVYWYQQSLDQGLQFLIQYYNGEERAKGNILERFSAQQFPDLHSELNLSSLELGDSALYFCASSVGLGETQYFGPGTRLLVL.

This sequence joins TRBV5-4 and TRBJ2-1; 8 bases are shared with TRBD2. Looked up from germline, CDR1 is SGHNT and CDR2 is YYREEE (reference sequence). Trimming removed 4 bases from V and 5 bases from J; junction bases left unmatched: 11. CDR3 length equals 16 residues. CDR3: CASSPFVTSGNNEQFF. The CDR3 DNA is TGTGCCAGCAGCCCCTTTGTAACTAGCGGAAACAATGAGCAGTTCTTC.

This clone was counted between two and nine times. The chain links TRBV2 to TRBJ2-5; tentatively, D is TRBD1 or TRBD2 (5 bases each). Trimming left V 4 bases short and J 4 bases short, with 16 bases between. Germline CDR1 SNHLY, CDR2 FYNNEI. This CDR3 is 15 amino acids long. The DNA of the CDR3 is TGTGCCAGCAGTGGTTCCACGGGGCTCGTAGAGACCCAGTACTTC. It yields the protein CASSGSTGLVETQYF.

This chain uses TRBV6-6 with TRBJ2-7, with 9 bases that match TRBD1. This CDR3 has 16 amino acids. V was clipped by 7 bases and J by 4 bases; unmatched bases: 14. Germline V gives CDR1 MNHNY, CDR2 SVGAGI (reference sequence). The DNA for the CDR3 is TGTGCCAGCACGCTACACGCCGGGACAGGGAGGTACGAGCAGTACTTC. It codes for CASTLHAGTGRYEQYF.

The CDR3 region has the DNA TGTGCCAGCTCACCGACAGGGTACCAAGAGACCCAGTACTTC. Its protein product is CASSPTGYQETQYF. The chain joins TRBV18 to TRBJ2-5, with 7 positions matching TRBD1. The ends lost 3 bases at V and 0 bases at J; junction bases unmatched: 1. Germline values: CDR1 KGHSH, CDR2 LQKENI. This CDR3 has 14 residues.

This chain connects TRBV7-9 to TRBJ2-5; D tentatively fits TRBD1 or TRBD2 (6 bases each). The CDR3 totals 16 residues. The V gene's germline CDR1 is SEHNR and CDR2 FQNEAQ (reference sequence). V was pared by 1 base and J by 5 bases, with 17 bases between. DNA of the CDR3: TGTGCCAGCAGCTTAGGGGCTTCGGGGGCATCGGAGACCCAGTACTTC. Protein product: CASSLGASGASETQYF.

For this clone: The same CDR3 arises from other DNA sequences in this sample as well. The chain has TRBV29-1 and TRBJ2-7, with 7 nucleotides matching TRBD2. V lost 3 bases, J lost 5 bases, and 10 bases stayed unmatched. The V gene's germline CDR1 is SQVTM and CDR2 ANQGSEA. CDR3 length equals 14 residues. The CDR3 sequence is CSVEGLAGDHEQYF. The CDR3 bases are TGCAGCGTTGAGGGACTGGCGGGAGATCACGAGCAGTACTTC.

CDR3 nucleotide sequence: TGTGCCAGCAGCTACAGGGCCAGCCTCAACACCGGGGAGCTGTTTTTT. This codes for CASSYRASLNTGELFF. The V and J genes are TRBV7-8 and TRBJ2-2; D is possibly TRBD1 (6 bases). The germline V gene encodes CDR1 SGHVS and CDR2 FQNEAQ. V was pared by 4 bases and J by 2 bases, with 14 bases between. The CDR3 extends over 16 amino acids. The full variable domain, with the rest looked up from reference TRBV7-8 and TRBJ2-2, is GAGVSQSPRYKVAKRGQDVALRCDPISGHVSLFWYQQALGQGPEFLTYFQNEAQLDKSGLPSDRFFAERPEGSVSTLKIQRTQQEDSAVYLCASSYRASLNTGELFFGEGSRLTVL.

The chain uses TRBV2 and TRBJ1-5; a weak D match, TRBD1 (5 bases). V was clipped by 6 bases and J by 7 bases, with 16 bases between them. The germline V gene has CDR1 SNHLY and CDR2 FYNNEI. The CDR3 totals 14 residues. The CDR3 nucleotides are TGTGCCAGCAGCCCCGGGCCTGGGGGGCAGCCCCAGCATTTT. Amino acid sequence: CASSPGPGGQPQHF.

The genes are TRBV28 and TRBJ1-1; TRBD1 might be the D (6 bases). Germline V gives CDR1 MDHEN, CDR2 SYDVKM. The CDR3 extends over 13 amino acids. Trimming stripped 8 bases from V and 2 bases from J, with 12 bases between. This CDR3 reads CASFPQGNTEAFF. The DNA of the CDR3 is TGTGCCAGCTTTCCACAGGGAAACACTGAAGCTTTCTTT.